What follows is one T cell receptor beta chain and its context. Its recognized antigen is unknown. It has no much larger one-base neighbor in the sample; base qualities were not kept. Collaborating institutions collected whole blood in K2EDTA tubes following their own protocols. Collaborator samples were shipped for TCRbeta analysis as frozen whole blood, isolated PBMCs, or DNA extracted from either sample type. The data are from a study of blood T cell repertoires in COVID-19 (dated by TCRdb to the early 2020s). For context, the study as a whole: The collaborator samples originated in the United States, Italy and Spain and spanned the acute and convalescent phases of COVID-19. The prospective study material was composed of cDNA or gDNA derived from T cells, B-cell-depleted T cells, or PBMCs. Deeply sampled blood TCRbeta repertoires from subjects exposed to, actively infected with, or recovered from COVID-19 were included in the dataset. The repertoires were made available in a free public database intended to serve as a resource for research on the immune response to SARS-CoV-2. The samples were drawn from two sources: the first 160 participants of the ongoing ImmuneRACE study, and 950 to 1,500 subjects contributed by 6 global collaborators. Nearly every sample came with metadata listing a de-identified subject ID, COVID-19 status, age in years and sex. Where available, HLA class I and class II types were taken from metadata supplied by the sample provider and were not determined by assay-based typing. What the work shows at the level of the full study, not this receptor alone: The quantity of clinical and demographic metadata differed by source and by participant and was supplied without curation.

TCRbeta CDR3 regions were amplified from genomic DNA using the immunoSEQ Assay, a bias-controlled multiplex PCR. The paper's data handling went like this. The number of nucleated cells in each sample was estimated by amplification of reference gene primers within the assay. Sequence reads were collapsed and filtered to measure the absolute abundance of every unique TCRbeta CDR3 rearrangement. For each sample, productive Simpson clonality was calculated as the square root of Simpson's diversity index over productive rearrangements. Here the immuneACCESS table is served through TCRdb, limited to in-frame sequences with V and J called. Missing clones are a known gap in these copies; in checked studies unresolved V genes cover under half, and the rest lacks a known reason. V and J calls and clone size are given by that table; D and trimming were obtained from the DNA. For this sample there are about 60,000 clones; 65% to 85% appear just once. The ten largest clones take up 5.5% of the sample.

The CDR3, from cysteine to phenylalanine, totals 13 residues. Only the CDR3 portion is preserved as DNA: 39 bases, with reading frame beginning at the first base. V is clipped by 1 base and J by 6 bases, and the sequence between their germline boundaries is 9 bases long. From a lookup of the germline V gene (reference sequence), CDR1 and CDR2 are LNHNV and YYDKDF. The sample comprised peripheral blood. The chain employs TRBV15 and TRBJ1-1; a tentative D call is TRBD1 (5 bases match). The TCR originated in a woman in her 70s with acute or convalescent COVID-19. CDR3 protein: CATSRGTTAEAFF. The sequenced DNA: TGTGCCACCAGCAGAGGAACGACAGCTGAAGCTTTCTTT.